These T cell receptor beta chains were read from a single sample in a study of T cell responses to AZD1222 COVID-19 vaccine. The data were produced by immunoSEQ multiplex PCR, yet TCRdb's version contains in-frame clones alone and is incomplete. Here the sample spans roughly 60,000 clones, about 74% being singletons. The source material was peripheral blood, sampled 28 days after the second AZD1222 dose. The receptors derive from an adult who received the AZD1222 COVID-19 vaccine. CDR3s include the opening cysteine and the closing phenylalanine or tryptophan. D genes are given only for firm matches. Some rows mark clone size as missing; the rest say once, few, many or name a class of expanded clone.

j_gene	v_gene	abundance	d_gene	CDR3nt	CDR3aa
TRBJ1-5	TRBV6-5	once	-	TGTGCCAGCAGCAGACAGGAGCCCAATCAGCCCCAGCATTTT	CASSRQEPNQPQHF
TRBJ2-3	TRBV5-1	-	-	TGCGCCAGCAAGGTACAGAATACAGATACGCAGTATTTT	CASKVQNTDTQYF
TRBJ2-7	TRBV14	-	TRBD1	TGTGCCAGCAGCCAAGGCTCCTACAGGGGCGAGCAGTACTTC	CASSQGSYRGEQYF
TRBJ1-1	TRBV30	once	-	TGTGCCTCCAACTGGGGAAGGGACACTGAAGCTTTCTTT	CASNWGRDTEAFF
TRBJ2-2	TRBV7-2	-	-	TGTGCCAGCAGCGCGACAGGGAACACCGGGGAGCTGTTTTTT	CASSATGNTGELFF
TRBJ2-7	TRBV7-2	-	TRBD2	TGTGCCAGCAGCGTAGCGGGGGGCTCCTACGAGCAGTACTTC	CASSVAGGSYEQYF
TRBJ2-4	TRBV4-3	few	-	TGCGCCAGCAGCCAAGGGGTTGGGACGGCCATTCAGTACTTC	CASSQGVGTAIQYF
TRBJ1-1	TRBV1	-	-	TGCACCAGCAGCCGAGCAGGGGGCCGGTTCACTGAAGCTTTCTTT	CTSSRAGGRFTEAFF
TRBJ1-2	TRBV7-2	-	-	TGTGCCAGCAGCTTAGCACCCGGGGGAGGGGAGGGCTATGGCTACACCTTC	CASSLAPGGGEGYGYTF
TRBJ2-5	TRBV7-9	-	-	TGTGCCAGCAGCTTAGCAGGACAGCGAGAGACCCAGTACTTC	CASSLAGQRETQYF
TRBJ1-1	TRBV4-1	once	-	TGCGCCAGCAGCCAAGATGGTCGCCTTCCTGAAGCTTTCTTT	CASSQDGRLPEAFF
TRBJ2-7	TRBV9	-	-	TGTGCCAGCAGCGTATATGGGGGCGAGCAGTACTTC	CASSVYGGEQYF
TRBJ1-1	TRBV7-2	-	-	TGTGCCAGCAGCCCTATGACTGAAGCTTTCTTT	CASSPMTEAFF
TRBJ2-2	TRBV10-3	-	-	TGTGCCATCAGTGGAGGGATCAACACCGGGGAGCTGTTTTTT	CAISGGINTGELFF
TRBJ2-7	TRBV13	-	TRBD1	TGTGCCAGCAGCCAACCGGGACAGGGGGCCTACGAGCAGTACTTC	CASSQPGQGAYEQYF
TRBJ2-7	TRBV12-5	-	-	TGTGCTAGTGGTTTGGCTGACACTTACGAGCAGTACTTC	CASGLADTYEQYF
TRBJ1-5	TRBV7-2	-	TRBD1	TGTGCCAGCAGCTTAGTAGGGACAGGGGGCTCCAATCAGCCCCAGCATTTT	CASSLVGTGGSNQPQHF
TRBJ2-7	TRBV13	-	TRBD1	TGTGCCAGCGGACAGGGAAGTTGGTACGAGCAGTACTTC	CASGQGSWYEQYF
TRBJ1-2	TRBV27	-	-	TGTGCCAGCAGTGCGGGGCGCCTGGGCTATGGCTACACCTTC	CASSAGRLGYGYTF
TRBJ1-2	TRBV5-5	few	TRBD1	TGTGCCAGCAGCTTGGAACCGGGACAGGGGTATGGCTACACCTTC	CASSLEPGQGYGYTF
TRBJ2-2	TRBV12-5	-	TRBD2	TGTGCTAGTGGTTCCCGGCTAGCGGGGGACACCGGGGAGCTGTTTTTT	CASGSRLAGDTGELFF
TRBJ2-7	TRBV21-1	-	-	TGTGCCAGCAGCAAGGGGGACACCTACGAGCAGTACTTC	CASSKGDTYEQYF
TRBJ1-1	TRBV6-5	-	TRBD1	TGTGCCAGCAGAGGGACAGGGGCTGGGGACACTGAAGCTTTCTTT	CASRGTGAGDTEAFF
TRBJ2-2	TRBV11-3	-	-	TGTGCCAGCAGCTTAGTGGCAGCCGGGGAGCTGTTTTTT	CASSLVAAGELFF
TRBJ2-7	TRBV7-7	few	-	TGTGCTAGCAGCTTATATCAGGGTCCCTCCTACGAGCAGTACTTC	CASSLYQGPSYEQYF
TRBJ2-7	TRBV7-6	-	-	TGTGCCAGCAGCTTAAACGAGGGAATCGAGCAGTACTTC	CASSLNEGIEQYF
TRBJ2-1	TRBV13	-	TRBD2	TGTGCCAGCAGTCCGCGGACTAGCGGGTCTGACAATGAGCAGTTCTTC	CASSPRTSGSDNEQFF
TRBJ2-1	TRBV13	-	-	TGTGCCAGCAGCTTTTGGCAGGGAAATGAGCAGTTCTTC	CASSFWQGNEQFF
TRBJ2-7	TRBV19	-	TRBD1	TGTGCCAGTAGTACACTTTGGGGGACAGGATCCTACGAGCAGTACTTC	CASSTLWGTGSYEQYF
TRBJ2-1	TRBV19	once	TRBD2	TGTGCCAGTAGTAATGTAGCGGGGGGGCAGGGTGAGCAGTTCTTC	CASSNVAGGQGEQFF
TRBJ1-1	TRBV3-1/TRBV3-2	-	-	TGTGCCAGCAGCCTTAGAGGGGTAACTGAAGCTTTCTTT	CASSLRGVTEAFF
TRBJ1-3	TRBV12-3/TRBV12-4	few	TRBD1	TGTGCCAGCAGGGGGACAGTCGGAAACACCATATATTTT	CASRGTVGNTIYF
TRBJ2-5	TRBV6-5	-	TRBD2	TGTGCCAGCAGACTAGCGGCCCAAGAGACCCAGTACTTC	CASRLAAQETQYF
TRBJ2-1	TRBV7-6	-	TRBD2	TGTGCCAGCAGCTTAGGGACTAGCGGGGGGCGGCGCTCCTACAATGAGCAGTTCTTC	CASSLGTSGGRRSYNEQFF
TRBJ2-5	TRBV6-1	-	-	TGTGCCAGCAGTGAACAACCCGGAGAGACCCAGTACTTC	CASSEQPGETQYF
TRBJ2-2	TRBV11-1	-	-	TGTGCCAGCAGCTTATCCGGGGAGCTGTTTTTT	CASSLSGELFF
TRBJ2-3	TRBV21-1	-	-	TGTGCCAGCAGTTGGAACAGCGGGGACCTCACAGATACGCAGTATTTT	CASSWNSGDLTDTQYF
TRBJ1-1	TRBV10-3	-	-	TGTGCCATCAGCGGCGGAGGCCAAATGAACACTGAAGCTTTCTTT	CAISGGGQMNTEAFF
TRBJ1-1	TRBV19	-	-	TGTGCCAGTAGTATTGGCTCAGGCGGCACTGAAGCTTTCTTT	CASSIGSGGTEAFF
TRBJ1-2	TRBV5-6	-	TRBD1	TGTGCCAGCAGCTTGGACAGGGGAAACTCTAACTATGGCTACACCTTC	CASSLDRGNSNYGYTF
TRBJ1-6	TRBV28	-	-	TGTGCCAGCGACCCAGGGTTGGGTCGTCATTCACCCCTCCACTTT	CASDPGLGRHSPLHF
TRBJ1-3	TRBV28	few	-	TGTGCCAGCAGTTTAGACCTTTCGGGAAACACCATATATTTT	CASSLDLSGNTIYF
TRBJ2-5	TRBV13	-	-	TGTGCCAGCAGCTTAGGGCAGGTCCGAGAGACCCAGTACTTC	CASSLGQVRETQYF
TRBJ2-5	TRBV7-8	-	-	TGTGCCAGCAGCCTACAAGAGACCCAGTACTTC	CASSLQETQYF
TRBJ2-7	TRBV18	-	-	TGTGCCAGCTCACCCAACAGGGAGGAAGAGCAGTACTTC	CASSPNREEEQYF
TRBJ1-2	TRBV11-3	-	-	TGTGCCAGCAGCCCAGGACGGAGGGAGGGCTACACCTTC	CASSPGRREGYTF
TRBJ1-1	TRBV6-5	once	TRBD1	TGTGCCAGCAGGGACAGGGGGAACACTGAAGCTTTCTTT	CASRDRGNTEAFF
TRBJ1-1	TRBV24-1	-	-	TGTGCCACCAGTGCAGTAGGCCAGGGGCGAACTGAAGCTTTCTTT	CATSAVGQGRTEAFF
TRBJ2-3	TRBV24-1	-	-	TGTGCCACCAGTGATTTGAGTAGCAACACAGATACGCAGTATTTT	CATSDLSSNTDTQYF
TRBJ1-2	TRBV11-2	-	-	TGTGCCAGCAGCTCCCCACTTTTTGCTGGCTACACCTTC	CASSSPLFAGYTF
TRBJ2-5	TRBV10-3	once	-	TGTGCCATCAGTGAGTCAGGAGGGCAGGGCCCACGCCAAGAGACCCAGTACTTC	CAISESGGQGPRQETQYF
TRBJ1-2	TRBV7-9	-	TRBD1	TGTGCCAGCAGCTTAGTCCAGGGGGCTCTTGGCACTAACTATGGCTACACCTTC	CASSLVQGALGTNYGYTF
TRBJ2-1	TRBV28	few	-	TGTGCCAGCAGTAAGTGGGAGACGGACAATGAGCAGTTCTTC	CASSKWETDNEQFF
TRBJ1-5	TRBV7-2	-	-	TGTGCCAGCAGCGGAAAACAGGGAGGGGGCAATCAGCCCCAGCATTTT	CASSGKQGGGNQPQHF
TRBJ2-5	TRBV28	-	-	TGTGCCAGCAGTTTGGGGCAGGGAGAGACCCAGTACTTC	CASSLGQGETQYF
TRBJ1-3	TRBV6-5	once	-	TGTGCCAGCAGGCGTACGCTATCTGGAAACACCATATATTTT	CASRRTLSGNTIYF
TRBJ2-2	TRBV5-1	-	TRBD2	TGCGCCAGCGGTAGGACTAGCCAGAACACCGGGGAGCTGTTTTTT	CASGRTSQNTGELFF
TRBJ1-6	TRBV11-2	few	-	TGTGCCAGCAGCCAAGTGGGGACTCATTCACCCCTCCACTTT	CASSQVGTHSPLHF